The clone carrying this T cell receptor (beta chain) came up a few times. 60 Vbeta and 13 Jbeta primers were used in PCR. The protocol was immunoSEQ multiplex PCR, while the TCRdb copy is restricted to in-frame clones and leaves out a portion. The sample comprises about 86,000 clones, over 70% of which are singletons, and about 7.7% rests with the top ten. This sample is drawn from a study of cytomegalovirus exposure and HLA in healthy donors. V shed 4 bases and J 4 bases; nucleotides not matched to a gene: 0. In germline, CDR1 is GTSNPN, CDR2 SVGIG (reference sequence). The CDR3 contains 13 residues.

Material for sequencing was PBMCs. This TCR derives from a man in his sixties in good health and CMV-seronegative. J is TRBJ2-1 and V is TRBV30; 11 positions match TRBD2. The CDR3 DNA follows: TGTGCCTGGACTAGCGGGGGGTACAATGAGCAGTTCTTC. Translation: CAWTSGGYNEQFF.